The 32 T cell receptor beta chains reported below all come from one sample, sequenced in a study of blood T cell repertoires in COVID-19. Clones were read by immunoSEQ multiplex PCR, and TCRdb kept only the in-frame ones, dropping some. The sample includes some 260,000 clones, around 88% of them seen just once. Input material: PBMCs or T cells enriched from blood (not recorded which). These receptors were taken from a man aged 40-49 years who had recovered from COVID-19.

This CDR3 is CARKGLRADTQYF. CDR3 in DNA: TGTGCCCGAAAGGGACTTAGGGCAGATACGCAGTATTTT. This chain connects TRBV30 to TRBJ2-3; D possibly corresponds to TRBD2 (6 bases). The V gene lost 8 bases and the J gene lost 4 bases, with 16 bases spanning the gap. Germline V CDR1 and CDR2: GTSNPN, SVGIG (reference sequence). The length of the CDR3 is 13 residues.

In this sample, this clone turned up once. A much larger clone is a single base away; this may be a read error. This CDR3 is also generated by other DNA sequences in the sample. This chain connects TRBV6-5 to TRBJ2-3; 8 bases align to TRBD2. Germline loops: CDR1 MNHEY, CDR2 SVGAGI. After removal of 2 bases from V and 5 bases from J, the junction contained 9 bases not matched to a gene. There are 16 residues in the CDR3. CDR3 loop: CASSYVAGGVEDTQYF. The CDR3 coding sequence is TGTGCCAGCAGTTACGTCGCGGGGGGAGTTGAAGATACGCAGTATTTT.

Concerning this clone itself: The junction shows a germline mismatch at one end, possibly a read error. The chain couples TRBV3-1 (or the pseudogene TRBV3-2) to TRBJ2-1, with D possibly TRBD1 on 5 matching bases. Germline V lookup: CDR1 LGHDT, CDR2 YNNKEL (reference sequence). The CDR3 runs to 15 residues. The CDR3 sequence: CASSPPGWSDSELFF. The CDR3 DNA reads TGTGCCAGCAGCCCACCTGGGTGGAGTGACAGTGAGCTGTTCTTC.

This chain uses TRBV19 with TRBJ1-1; a possible D gene is TRBD1 (5 bases). The CDR3 extends over 13 amino acids. Looked up from germline, CDR1 is LNHDA and CDR2 is SQIVND (reference sequence). Trimming stripped 6 bases from V and 0 bases from J, with 8 bases between. The CDR3 bases are TGTGCCAGTAGCGAACAGGTGAACACTGAAGCTTTCTTT. This codes for CASSEQVNTEAFF.

This chain joins TRBV6-5 and TRBJ1-2; 7 bases line up with TRBD1. The CDR3 length is 15 residues. Unmatched junction bases numbered 7, after V lost 5 bases and J lost 1 base. Germline CDR1 is MNHEY and CDR2 is SVGAGI. The CDR3 region is CASSLQGSGNYGYTF. The CDR3 region has the DNA TGTGCCAGCAGTCTACAGGGGAGCGGTAACTATGGCTACACCTTC.

The gene calls are TRBV6-2 or TRBV6-3 and TRBJ2-2; D is unresolved. CDR3 length equals 12 residues. The germline V gene has CDR1 MNHEY and CDR2 SVGEGT. Between the trimmed V and J ends, which lost 6 bases and 7 bases, there was a span of 9 bases. In DNA, the CDR3 is TGTGCCAGCAGCTCTGAGCTCGGGGAGCTGTTTTTT. Amino acids: CASSSELGELFF.

V usage is TRBV7-9 and J usage is TRBJ1-1, with D possibly matching TRBD1 (5 bases). Trimming removed 4 bases at V and 4 bases at J, with 13 bases between. Germline-derived CDR1 and CDR2 are SEHNR and FQNEAQ (reference sequence). The CDR3 consists of 14 residues. CDR3 sequence: CASSSRGSSTEAFF. CDR3 nucleotide sequence: TGTGCCAGCAGCTCAAGGGGAAGCAGCACTGAAGCTTTCTTT.

The gene calls are TRBV6-5 and TRBJ1-2; the match to TRBD1 covers 11 bases. The CDR3 is made up of 14 amino acids. V lost 6 bases to trimming and J lost 8 bases; unmatched junction nucleotides: 8. From germline, CDR1 is MNHEY and CDR2 SVGAGI. The CDR3 DNA is TGTGCCAGCAGCCGAGGACAGGGGGCACAAGGCTACACCTTC. Its protein product is CASSRGQGAQGYTF.

This clone turned up a few times. J is TRBJ2-7 and V is TRBV5-4; maybe TRBD1 (6 bases). Between the trimmed V and J ends, which lost 5 bases and 1 base, there was a span of 13 bases. Germline V gene sequence: CDR1 SGHNT, CDR2 YYREEE (reference sequence). The length of the CDR3 is 14 residues. The CDR3 is CASRDPTGSYEQYF. DNA for the CDR3: TGTGCCAGCAGGGACCCTACAGGGTCCTACGAGCAGTACTTC.

This clone was detected once. The V call is TRBV6-5, the J call TRBJ2-7, with D possibly being TRBD1 (5 bases). Looked up from germline, CDR1 is MNHEY and CDR2 is SVGAGI. Trimming shortened V by 0 bases and J by 2 bases, and 8 bases separated the two germline ends. The CDR3 consists of 14 residues. CDR3 coding DNA: TGTGCCAGCAGTTACTCCACAGGTACCTACGAGCAGTACTTC. Its protein is CASSYSTGTYEQYF.

The chain carries TRBV19 and TRBJ2-1, with 9 bases lining up with TRBD1. From germline, CDR1 is LNHDA and CDR2 SQIVND (reference sequence). V dropped 5 bases and J dropped 14; count of bases not matched to a gene: 16. The CDR3 runs to 15 residues. The CDR3 DNA reads as TGTGCCAGTAGTCAAAATAGTAACAGGGGGCAAGCTAAGTTCTTC. As protein: CASSQNSNRGQAKFF.

J is TRBJ1-2 and V is TRBV19; D ambiguous. V was shortened by 5 bases and J by 6 bases, with 16 bases between the two germline ends. Germline CDR1 is LNHDA and CDR2 is SQIVND (reference sequence). The CDR3 is made up of 14 amino acids. The CDR3 region is CASSARRNADGYTF. In nucleotides, the CDR3 is TGTGCCAGTAGTGCACGCAGAAACGCGGATGGCTACACCTTC.

This clone was recorded a few times. V gene TRBV7-9 combines with J gene TRBJ1-2, with D possibly being TRBD1 (5 bases). Germline CDR1 reads SEHNR; CDR2 reads FQNEAQ (reference sequence). This CDR3 has 19 amino acids. Trimming left V 5 bases short and J 3 bases short, with 28 bases between. The DNA for the CDR3 is TGTGCCAGCAGCCCACGAACAGGTGGACCGACACGGGCCCACTATGGCTACACCTTC. It translates to CASSPRTGGPTRAHYGYTF.

The table lists this clone with a count of one. The chain uses TRBV24-1 and TRBJ2-1, with TRBD1 as a possible D gene (6 bases). Germline CDR1 and CDR2: KGHDR and SFDVKD. The CDR3 is 17 residues long. The V gene lost 4 bases and the J gene lost 5 bases, with 20 bases spanning the gap. In DNA form, the CDR3 reads TGTGCCACCAGTGACGTAAAACAGGGTCCGGTACACAATGAGCAGTTCTTC. Translating gives CATSDVKQGPVHNEQFF.

CDR3 sequence: CASSYSGEVYGYTF. The CDR3 DNA reads TGTGCCAGCAGTTACTCAGGGGAGGTCTATGGCTACACCTTC. J is TRBJ1-2 and V is TRBV6-5, with a weak D call TRBD1 (5 bases). Germline-derived CDR1 and CDR2 are MNHEY and SVGAGI. The CDR3 is 14 residues long. V lost 0 bases and J lost 4, with 9 bases in between.

The chain joins TRBV7-2 to TRBJ1-1; D remains ambiguous. Germline V gene sequence: CDR1 SGHTA, CDR2 FQGNSA. V was shortened by 2 bases and J by 7 bases, with 11 bases between the two germline ends. CDR3 length: 13 residues. The CDR3 loop is CASSLNQVLEAFF. CDR3 nucleotides: TGTGCCAGCAGCTTAAACCAGGTCCTTGAAGCTTTCTTT.

The rearrangement joins TRBV19 to TRBJ2-1, with TRBD2 matching over 10 bases. V dropped 3 bases and J dropped 9; count of bases not matched to a gene: 8. This CDR3 has 15 residues. Germline lookup yields CDR1 LNHDA and CDR2 SQIVND (reference sequence). The CDR3 protein is CASSISSGSRGEQFF. The CDR3 DNA is TGTGCCAGTAGTATTTCTAGCGGGAGTCGTGGTGAGCAGTTCTTC.

The chain employs TRBV9 and TRBJ2-4; 10 bases line up with TRBD2. The CDR3 has 15 residues. Germline V gene data show CDR1 as SGDLS and CDR2 as YYNGEE. V was clipped by 3 bases and J by 7 bases; unmatched bases: 7. The CDR3 spells CASSAPGTSVNIQYF. The DNA for the CDR3 is TGTGCCAGCAGCGCCCCCGGGACTAGCGTTAACATTCAGTACTTC.

This clone was recorded only once. The chain employs TRBV12-3 or TRBV12-4 and TRBJ2-1; 7 positions match TRBD2. V trimming: 2 bases; J trimming: 14 bases; junction bases outside the gene matches: 6. The CDR3 contains 12 residues. The CDR3 here is CASSLSGRAEFF. In nucleotides, the CDR3 is TGTGCCAGCAGTTTATCGGGGAGGGCCGAGTTCTTC.

This CDR3 reads CASSFSGGGRRYEQFF. The CDR3 DNA reads as TGTGCCAGCAGCTTTAGTGGGGGAGGGCGTCGCTATGAGCAGTTCTTC. V is TRBV11-2 and J is TRBJ2-1, with 7 bases identical to TRBD2. V was clipped by 3 bases and J by 8 bases; unmatched bases: 13. Per germline, CDR1 SGHAT and CDR2 FQNNGV. The CDR3 is 16 amino acids.

The J gene is TRBJ1-6, the V gene TRBV4-1; perhaps TRBD1 as D (5 bases). Germline V lookup: CDR1 MGHRA, CDR2 YSYEKL. V was shortened by 3 bases and J by 9 bases, with 12 bases between the two germline ends. CDR3 length: 14 amino acids. The CDR3 bases are TGCGCCAGCAGCCATGGGGGGTTTCGTTCACCCCTCCACTTT. Its translation: CASSHGGFRSPLHF.

The chain employs TRBV11-3 and TRBJ2-1; TRBD1 matches at 7 bases. After removal of 5 bases from V and 3 bases from J, the junction contained 4 bases not matched to a gene. Germline V gene sequence: CDR1 SGHNT, CDR2 YENEEA. This CDR3 is built from 14 residues. Written as DNA, the CDR3 is TGTGCCAGCAGCCAAAGGACAGGCTACAATGAGCAGTTCTTC. Amino acids: CASSQRTGYNEQFF.

The J gene is TRBJ1-4, the V gene TRBV28; D gene unclear. Trimming cost V 4 bases and J 7 bases, with 13 bases left between them. The CDR3 totals 14 residues. Germline CDR1 MDHEN, CDR2 SYDVKM. The CDR3 loop is CASSSPGFAEKLFF. DNA of the CDR3: TGTGCCAGCAGTTCCCCGGGTTTTGCTGAAAAACTGTTTTTT.

The genes are TRBV11-2 and TRBJ1-1; 7 bases are shared with TRBD1. Losses at the gene ends were 5 bases for V and 10 bases for J; bases not matched to a gene: 13. The CDR3 has 14 residues. Per the germline V gene, CDR1 is SGHAT and CDR2 is FQNNGV. The CDR3 is CASSPREDRRAAFF. The DNA of the CDR3 is TGTGCCAGCAGCCCCAGGGAGGACAGGCGCGCAGCTTTCTTT.

This chain joins TRBV19 and TRBJ1-6, with no clear D. Germline V gene lookup returns CDR1 LNHDA and CDR2 SQIVND (reference sequence). The germline V and J ends were trimmed by 10 bases and 7 bases, with 20 bases remaining between them. The CDR3 is made up of 15 amino acids. The CDR3 sequence: CATRLGGSQNSPLHF. The CDR3 DNA follows: TGTGCCACCCGCTTGGGAGGATCCCAAAATTCACCCCTCCACTTT.

The gene calls are TRBV27 and TRBJ1-5, with 7 nucleotides matching TRBD1. J was trimmed by 6 bases and V by 5 bases; bases with no gene match: 4. The germline V gene encodes CDR1 MNHEY and CDR2 SMNVEV (reference sequence). This CDR3 is 13 amino acids long. CDR3 nucleotide sequence: TGTGCCAGCAGTCGACAGGGAAGTCAGCCCCAGCATTTT. Protein product: CASSRQGSQPQHF.

This chain links TRBV7-9 with TRBJ2-7; possible D gene TRBD2, 5 bases. V was shortened by 5 bases and J by 1 base, with 15 bases between the two germline ends. This CDR3 has 15 amino acids. Germline V gives CDR1 SEHNR, CDR2 FQNEAQ (reference sequence). CDR3 bases: TGTGCCAGCAGCCCTACTACTAGGATTTCCTACGAGCAGTACTTC. This gives the protein CASSPTTRISYEQYF. Drawing the rest from reference TRBV7-9 and TRBJ2-7, the complete variable domain is DTGVSQNPRHKITKRGQNVTFRCDPISEHNRLYWYRQTLGQGPEFLTYFQNEAQLEKSRLLSDRFSAERPKGSFSTLEIQRTEQGDSAMYLCASSPTTRISYEQYFGPGTRLTVT.

The chain couples TRBV27 to TRBJ1-2, with TRBD1 identical over 7 bases. This CDR3 has 15 amino acids. The V and J ends lost 6 bases and 2 bases, in that order; junction bases with no gene match: 9. The germline gives CDR1 MNHEY, CDR2 SMNVEV (reference sequence). The CDR3 nucleotides read TGTGCCAGCAGACCTACAAGGGACAGCAACTATGGCTACACCTTC. Encoded protein: CASRPTRDSNYGYTF.

This clone has a handful of counts. This chain links TRBV13 with TRBJ2-7; D is unresolved. This CDR3 comprises 14 residues. V lost 0 bases, J lost 5 bases, and 11 bases lay in between. Per the germline V gene, CDR1 is PRHDT and CDR2 is FYEKMQ (reference sequence). The CDR3 region is CASSLGADMNEQYF. CDR3 bases: TGTGCCAGCAGCTTAGGTGCGGATATGAACGAGCAGTACTTC.

This clone has only a few counts. The rearrangement joins TRBV19 to TRBJ1-1, with D perhaps matching TRBD1 (5 bases). CDR1 and CDR2 from the germline V gene are LNHDA and SQIVND (reference sequence). Trimming took off 3 bases at V and 3 bases at J, with 8 bases between the two ends. The CDR3 has 13 amino acids. The CDR3 reads CASSMAGYTEAFF. The DNA for the CDR3 is TGTGCCAGTAGTATGGCAGGGTACACTGAAGCTTTCTTT.

The chain is built from TRBV18 and TRBJ1-1; D unclear. Deletions cut 2 bases from V and 2 bases from J, with 9 bases between. The CDR3 sequence is 14 residues long. The germline V gene has CDR1 KGHSH and CDR2 LQKENI. Here the CDR3 reads CASSPLEANTEAFF. CDR3 DNA sequence: TGTGCCAGCTCACCATTAGAAGCAAACACTGAAGCTTTCTTT.

V is TRBV29-1 and J is TRBJ2-2; D call uncertain. The germline V gene encodes CDR1 SQVTM and CDR2 ANQGSEA. The CDR3 has 14 residues. V shed 7 bases and J shed 1 base, with 13 bases lying between them. CDR3 bases: TGCAGCGCGAGAGAGAGGATGAACACCGGGGAGCTGTTTTTT. Protein: CSARERMNTGELFF.